This TCR beta chain emerged from a study of blood T cell repertoires in COVID-19. Across the study: T cells, B-cell-depleted T cells, or PBMCs supplied cDNA or gDNA.

Looked up from germline, CDR1 is MNHNS and CDR2 is SASEGT. With V trimmed by 4 bases and J by 8 bases, 12 bases remained unmatched. This CDR3 is 18 amino acids long. Sequencing was performed with immunoSEQ multiplex PCR; in TCRdb, only in-frame clones are kept and a portion is missing. The profile shows 150,000 to 200,000 clones, 65% to 90% of them singletons. Sequencing was done on a sample of peripheral blood. The origin of this receptor is a man aged 55 to 70 with acute or convalescent COVID-19. This sequence joins TRBV6-1 and TRBJ2-3; TRBD2 agrees at 16 bases. The CDR3 DNA reads TGTGCCAGCAGTGGGGGACTAGCGGGAGGGCCCTTATTCGGTACGCAGTATTTT. Amino acid sequence: CASSGGLAGGPLFGTQYF.